This T cell receptor beta chain was found in a study of identical twins. Regarding the study as a whole: Conclusions were drawn cross-sectionally by statistical analysis, without following the same donors. Insertion counts were lower in abundant cord blood beta clonotypes, a trend that memory repertoires did not show. Invariant MAIT and iNKT cells may have partly biased zero-insertion analyses.

TCRdb recomputed calls from the 5' RACE reads with MiXCR, one row per CDR3 protein. The repertoire holds approximately 220,000 distinct CDR3 sequences, with around 8% as singletons. The CDR3 runs to 16 residues. The V and J ends lost 3 bases and 2 bases, in that order; junction bases with no gene match: 10. CDR1 is SGHRS and CDR2 is YFSETQ in the germline V gene. This clonotype came up a few times. Its antigen is still unknown. These same records also appear under a second study, on yellow fever vaccine responses in identical twins.

The sample consisted of memory (CD45RO+) T cells sorted from blood. The chain joins TRBV5-1 to TRBJ2-7; 8 bases are a match to TRBD2. The sequence derives from a woman aged 18 to 35 in good health. CDR3 residues: CASSSGGSGGAYEQYF. In DNA, the CDR3 is TGCGCCAGCAGCTCAGGCGGGTCCGGGGGGGCCTACGAGCAGTACTTC.